This is a list of T cell receptor beta chains from one sample in a study of cytomegalovirus exposure and HLA in healthy donors. The method was immunoSEQ multiplex PCR; TCRdb's version includes in-frame clones alone and lacks a portion of them. Of 150,000 to 200,000 clones in the sample, about 84% were seen once. The sample was PBMCs. The receptors were gathered from a woman aged 18-30 years in good health and CMV-seronegative. CDR3s include the opening cysteine and the closing phenylalanine or tryptophan.

CDR3 length,J gene,V gene,CDR3 protein
15,TRBJ1-1,TRBV19,CASQRAGPMNTEAFF
15,TRBJ2-5,TRBV14,CASSQLAGIQETQYF
12,TRBJ1-5,TRBV2,CASTGGDQPQHF
12,TRBJ2-2,TRBV10-3,CAIRRSTGELFF
15,TRBJ1-1,TRBV28,CASSPYRGRNTEAFF
16,TRBJ2-7,TRBV7-8,CASSRPPEGQKYEQYF
14,TRBJ1-2,TRBV10-3,CAISELRDDYGYTF
15,TRBJ1-6,TRBV7-5,CVRSPEGAGNSPLHF
15,TRBJ2-5,TRBV4-1,CASSQEGQYQETQYF
14,TRBJ2-1,TRBV25-1,CASSESIRVNEQFF
13,TRBJ2-1,TRBV11-3,CASGTSPYNEQFF
15,TRBJ1-2,TRBV9,CASSAGQGANYGYTF
13,TRBJ1-2,TRBV6-5,CASSPTGRYGYTF
15,TRBJ1-5,TRBV19,CATHPDRDSNQPQHF
16,TRBJ2-2,TRBV4-2,CASSQNPGTNTGELFF
13,TRBJ2-4,TRBV18,CASSNGGENIQYF
15,TRBJ2-7,TRBV7-9,CASSSSSGGLYEQYF
15,TRBJ1-2,TRBV19,CASSISGRVNYGYTF
15,TRBJ1-2,TRBV6-6,CASRRAGGENYGYTF
13,TRBJ2-5,TRBV27,CASSKGAEKTQYF
14,TRBJ2-7,TRBV5-1,CASSLVGRAYEQYF
16,TRBJ2-7,TRBV15,CATSRAGGQASYEQYF
15,TRBJ1-5,TRBV6-6,CASSDPTGAVQPQHF
15,TRBJ1-5,TRBV30,CAWSGPGTGNQPQHF
14,TRBJ1-2,TRBV7-9,CASSFYPGQGIDTF
14,TRBJ2-5,TRBV27,CASSPGSDLETQYF
13,TRBJ2-1,TRBV19,CASTGSGYNEQFF
15,TRBJ1-2,TRBV9,CASSAGGQGRNGYTF
13,TRBJ1-2,TRBV5-1,CASSRGQGGGYTF
14,TRBJ2-1,TRBV11-3,CASSLAGISNEQFF
16,TRBJ1-1,TRBV5-1,CASSLYRDPGGTEAFF
17,TRBJ2-7,TRBV4-1,CASSQDEKGHRLYEQYF
14,TRBJ2-7,TRBV27,CASSTGGVTYEQYF
15,TRBJ2-1,TRBV7-3,CASSLTRGKYNEQFF
16,TRBJ1-5,TRBV7-8,CASSLQSTGTYQPQHF
15,TRBJ2-2,TRBV5-5,CASSHFGLVPGELFF
15,TRBJ2-3,TRBV7-9,CASSLETAKIGTQYF
13,TRBJ2-7,TRBV5-6,CASSQLAGVSPYF
15,TRBJ2-7,TRBV29-1,CSVRSRAGGPDEQYF
15,TRBJ2-5,TRBV4-1,CASSPPLGAQETQYF
13,TRBJ2-7,TRBV5-1,CASQLAGGYEQYF
15,TRBJ1-2,TRBV7-9,CASSFSLTGVGGYTF
14,TRBJ1-6,TRBV30,CAWSQGQTNSPLHF
13,TRBJ2-7,TRBV19,CASSRQGSYEQYF
14,TRBJ1-2,TRBV18,CASSPFPDSYGYTF
14,TRBJ2-3,TRBV5-1,CASSLRRVTDTQYF
15,TRBJ1-3,TRBV4-1,CASKTQLYSGNTIYF
16,TRBJ2-2,TRBV12-5,CASAPLTSGFFGELFF
11,TRBJ1-2,TRBV20-1,CSARQSPPDTF
16,TRBJ1-2,TRBV5-4,CASSPGRGQGARDYTF
14,TRBJ2-5,TRBV6-1,CAGRAGTKQETQYF
16,TRBJ1-1,TRBV6-1,CASSELNFQGGTEAFF
18,TRBJ2-2,TRBV10-3,CAISESNRVYANTGELFF
11,TRBJ2-1,TRBV7-2,CASSSGGEQFF
12,TRBJ2-3,TRBV4-1,CASSPEGRAAVF
13,TRBJ2-7,TRBV30,CAWSGGQGYEQYF
15,TRBJ2-7,TRBV6-1,CASSMTAGTVGEQYF
13,TRBJ1-2,TRBV6-5,CASSYRGGYGYTF
14,TRBJ1-2,TRBV7-2,CASSLLGGGHGYTF